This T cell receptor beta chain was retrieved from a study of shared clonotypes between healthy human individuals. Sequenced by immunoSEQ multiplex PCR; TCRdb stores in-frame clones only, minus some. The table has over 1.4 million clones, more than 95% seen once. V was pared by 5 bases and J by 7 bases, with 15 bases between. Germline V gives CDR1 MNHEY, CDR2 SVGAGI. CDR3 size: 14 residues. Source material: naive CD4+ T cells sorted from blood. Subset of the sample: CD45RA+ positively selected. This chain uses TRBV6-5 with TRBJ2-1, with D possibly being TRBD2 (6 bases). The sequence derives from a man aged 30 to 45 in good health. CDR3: CASSPPGVRNEQFF. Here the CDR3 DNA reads TGTGCCAGCAGTCCGCCGGGAGTTCGGAATGAGCAGTTCTTC.